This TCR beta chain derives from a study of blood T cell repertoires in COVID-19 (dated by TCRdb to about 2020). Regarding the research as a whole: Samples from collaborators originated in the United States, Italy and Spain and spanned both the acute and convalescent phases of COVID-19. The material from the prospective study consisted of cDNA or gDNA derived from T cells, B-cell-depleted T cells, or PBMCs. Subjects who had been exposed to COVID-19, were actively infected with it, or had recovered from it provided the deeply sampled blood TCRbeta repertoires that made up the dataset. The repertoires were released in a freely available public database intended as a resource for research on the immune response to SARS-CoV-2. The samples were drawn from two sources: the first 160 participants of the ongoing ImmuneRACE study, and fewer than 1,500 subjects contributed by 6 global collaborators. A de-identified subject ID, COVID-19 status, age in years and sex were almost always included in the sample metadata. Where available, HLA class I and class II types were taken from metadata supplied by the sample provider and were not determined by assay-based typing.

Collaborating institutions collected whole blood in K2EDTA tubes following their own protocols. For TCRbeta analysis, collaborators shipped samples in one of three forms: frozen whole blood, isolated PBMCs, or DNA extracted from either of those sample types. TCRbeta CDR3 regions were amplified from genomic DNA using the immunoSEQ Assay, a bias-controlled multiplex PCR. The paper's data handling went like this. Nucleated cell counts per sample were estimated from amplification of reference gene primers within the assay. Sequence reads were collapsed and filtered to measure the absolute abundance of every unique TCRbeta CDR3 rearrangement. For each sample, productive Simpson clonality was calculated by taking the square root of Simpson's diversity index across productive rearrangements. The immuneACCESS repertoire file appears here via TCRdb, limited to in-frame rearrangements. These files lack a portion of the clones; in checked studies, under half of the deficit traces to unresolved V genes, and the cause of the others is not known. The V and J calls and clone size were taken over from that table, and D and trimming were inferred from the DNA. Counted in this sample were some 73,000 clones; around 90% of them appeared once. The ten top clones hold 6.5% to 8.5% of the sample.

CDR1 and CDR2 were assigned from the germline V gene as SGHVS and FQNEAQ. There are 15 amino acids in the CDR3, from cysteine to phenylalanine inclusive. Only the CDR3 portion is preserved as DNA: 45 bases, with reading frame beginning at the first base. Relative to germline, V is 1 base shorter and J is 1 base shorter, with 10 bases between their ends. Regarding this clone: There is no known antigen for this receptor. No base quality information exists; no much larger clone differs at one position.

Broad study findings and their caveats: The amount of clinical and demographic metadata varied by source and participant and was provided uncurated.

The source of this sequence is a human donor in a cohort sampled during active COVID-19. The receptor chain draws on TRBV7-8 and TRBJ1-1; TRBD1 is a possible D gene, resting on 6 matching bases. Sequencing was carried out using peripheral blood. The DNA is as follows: TGTGCCAGCAGCTTAGATAGGACAGCGAACACTGAAGCTTTCTTT. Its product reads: CASSLDRTANTEAFF.